A selection of T cell receptor beta chains follows, all from one sample in a study of shared clonotypes between healthy human individuals. Clones were sequenced by immunoSEQ multiplex PCR, and TCRdb holds only the in-frame ones, with some missing. The table has some 2.1 million clones, approximately 94% seen once. Sequenced sample: naive CD8+ T cells sorted from blood. Receptors originate from a man aged 18 to 29 in good health. The CDR3 runs from the conserved cysteine through the conserved F or W.

v_call	cdr3_length	j_call	cdr3_aa
TRBV19	14	TRBJ1-1	CASSIDSVGTEAFF
TRBV29-1	13	TRBJ2-7	CSVEDFEGYEQYF
TRBV5-1	14	TRBJ1-6	CASSLGQGDSPLHF
TRBV27	16	TRBJ1-2	CASSPIIDQGADGYTF
TRBV7-8	15	TRBJ2-1	CASSSTSGAYNEQFF
TRBV5-6	15	TRBJ1-2	CASSLGDDAPYGYTF
TRBV6-5	11	TRBJ1-1	CASRDTDEAFF
TRBV19	11	TRBJ1-2	CASSMGYGYTF
TRBV19	15	TRBJ2-7	CASSPSAGSSYEQYF
TRBV27	13	TRBJ1-2	CASSFRRESGYTF
TRBV25-1	13	TRBJ1-1	CASMSLGSTEAFF
TRBV6-5	15	TRBJ2-7	CASSYFGSGSYEQYF
TRBV7-9	10	TRBJ2-1	CASSLYEQFF
TRBV25-1	13	TRBJ2-1	CASSELDYNEQFF
TRBV27	16	TRBJ2-1	CASSSRLAGFLNEQFF
TRBV11-2	14	TRBJ1-2	CASSSSGLLYGYTF
TRBV6-5	15	TRBJ2-4	CASSYSESPQNIQYF
TRBV2	14	TRBJ2-7	CATLDPGGSHEQYF
TRBV10-1	16	TRBJ2-2	CASSEREFGNTGELFF
TRBV5-1	14	TRBJ1-1	CASSFGGWGTEAFF
TRBV27	14	TRBJ2-1	CASSLSGDFNEQFF
TRBV19	15	TRBJ2-5	CASTPKGRAVETQYF
TRBV7-9	16	TRBJ2-2	CASSLLRERGTGELFF
TRBV6-5	13	TRBJ2-7	CAIWTGGGYEQYF
TRBV9	15	TRBJ2-7	CASSVARDGAYEQYF
TRBV7-2	13	TRBJ2-2	CASSFGGAGELFF
TRBV4-3	19	TRBJ2-1	CASSPIWGSLEREGNEQFF
TRBV7-9	12	TRBJ2-7	CASSPGAHEQYF
TRBV11-2	15	TRBJ2-7	CASSLAGHGAYEQYF
TRBV28	16	TRBJ2-5	CASSFPADRGSETQYF
TRBV5-4	13	TRBJ2-7	CATRRTEDYEQYF
TRBV7-6	13	TRBJ2-7	CASSLDGGHEQYF
TRBV30	9	TRBJ1-4	CAWDPGRGF
TRBV19	14	TRBJ1-2	CASSEQGADYGYTF
TRBV5-1	15	TRBJ2-2	CASSLGRIVAGELFF
TRBV4-3	16	TRBJ2-7	CASSQGPGLAGDEQYF
TRBV25-1	14	TRBJ1-6	CASSAGTGRAPLHF
TRBV4-1	14	TRBJ1-1	CASSVRGMNTEAFF
TRBV20-1	9	TRBJ2-3	CSANGMQYF
TRBV6-5	15	TRBJ1-1	CASSYTEGLNTEAFF
TRBV5-8	14	TRBJ1-2	CASSPGVLNYGYTF
TRBV29-1	15	TRBJ2-1	CSVELGQGAYNEQFF
TRBV6-5	15	TRBJ1-1	CASSYGFEGGTEAFF
TRBV13	13	TRBJ2-7	CASTLGRGYEQYF
TRBV5-4	12	TRBJ1-1	CASSSFGTEAFF
TRBV6-1	15	TRBJ2-7	CASSEIWAGTYEQYF
TRBV6-5	13	TRBJ2-1	CASSWTRDNEQFF
TRBV6-5	14	TRBJ2-2	CASAGQGNTGELFF
TRBV28	13	TRBJ2-5	CASSPANGETQYF
TRBV5-4	14	TRBJ1-1	CASSSSWVNTEAFF
TRBV4-3	21	TRBJ2-7	CASSQGLLVQREGPVSYEQYF
TRBV6-5	13	TRBJ1-2	CASSYSMGNGYTF
TRBV7-6	15	TRBJ1-1	CASSLEGGMNTEAFF
TRBV28	14	TRBJ2-3	CASSLSQSTDTQYF
TRBV2	15	TRBJ2-7	CASSEGPAGSYEQYF
TRBV28	14	TRBJ1-1	CASRDRRENTEAFF
TRBV5-1	17	TRBJ1-3	CASSFKGLGTSGNTIYF
TRBV6-6	14	TRBJ1-5	CASSHKGGDQPQHF
TRBV7-9	15	TRBJ2-1	CASSPGLAGEGEQFF
TRBV27	16	TRBJ2-1	CASSLEASSSYNEQFF